This T cell receptor beta chain was obtained from a study of T cell repertoires in cytomegalovirus infection. Study information: Public TCR beta signatures indicated both CMV infection and matching HLA type. Regarding the study as a whole: CMV carriers having the relevant HLA were flagged by cumulative public TCR beta family frequency. Within the response measured ex vivo, HLA-C-restricted CMV-specific TCR beta clonotypes were dominant.

This CDR3 region has 14 residues. V was trimmed by 4 bases and J by 0 bases, leaving 8 bases between them. Germline loops: CDR1 SGHRS, CDR2 YFSETQ. TCRdb re-analysed the reads in MiXCR, keeping a single row per CDR3 protein. The table has under 850,000 distinct CDR3 sequences, roughly 36% seen once. Concerning this clonotype: The antigen is undetermined.

The genes are TRBV5-1 and TRBJ2-4; D not resolved. The sample consisted of PBMCs. This receptor was obtained from a human donor in good health (CMV status not recorded). Some clones in this sample may be carry-over from other donors' samples. This CDR3 reads CASSDGRAKNIQYF. CDR3 coding DNA: TGCGCCAGCAGCGACGGACGAGCCAAAAACATTCAGTACTTC. The whole variable domain, remainder taken from reference TRBV5-1 and TRBJ2-4, is KAGVTQTPRYLIKTRGQQVTLSCSPISGHRSVSWYQQTPGQGLQFLFEYFSETQRNKGNFPGRFSGRQFSNSRSEMNVSTLELGDSALYLCASSDGRAKNIQYFGAGTRLSVL.